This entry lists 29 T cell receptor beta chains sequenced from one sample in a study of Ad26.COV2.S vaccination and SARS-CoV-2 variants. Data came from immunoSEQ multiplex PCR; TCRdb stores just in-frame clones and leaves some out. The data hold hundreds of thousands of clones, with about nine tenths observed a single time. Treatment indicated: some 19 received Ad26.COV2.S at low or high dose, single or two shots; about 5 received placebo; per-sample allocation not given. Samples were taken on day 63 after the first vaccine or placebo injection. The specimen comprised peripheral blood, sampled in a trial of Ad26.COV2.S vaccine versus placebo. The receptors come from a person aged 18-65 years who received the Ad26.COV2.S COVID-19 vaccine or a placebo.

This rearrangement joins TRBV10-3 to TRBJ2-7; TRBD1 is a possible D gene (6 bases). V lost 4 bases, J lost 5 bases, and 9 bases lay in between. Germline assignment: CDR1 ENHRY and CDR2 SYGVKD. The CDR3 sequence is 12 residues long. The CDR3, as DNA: TGTGCCATCAGTGTGGACAGAAACGAGCAGTACTTC. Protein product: CAISVDRNEQYF.

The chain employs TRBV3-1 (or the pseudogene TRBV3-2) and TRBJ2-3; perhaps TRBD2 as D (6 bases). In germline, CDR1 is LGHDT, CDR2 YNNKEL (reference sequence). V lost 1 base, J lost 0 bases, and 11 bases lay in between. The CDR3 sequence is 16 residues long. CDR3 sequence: CASSQVRGLSTDTQYF. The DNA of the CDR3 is TGTGCCAGCAGCCAAGTTCGGGGGTTAAGCACAGATACGCAGTATTTT.

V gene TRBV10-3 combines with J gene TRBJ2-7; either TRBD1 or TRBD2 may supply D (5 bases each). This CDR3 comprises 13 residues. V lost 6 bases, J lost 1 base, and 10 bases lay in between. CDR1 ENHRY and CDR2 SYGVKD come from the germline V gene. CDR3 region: CAIRGVQSYEQYF. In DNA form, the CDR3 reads TGTGCCATCAGGGGGGTACAGTCCTACGAGCAGTACTTC.

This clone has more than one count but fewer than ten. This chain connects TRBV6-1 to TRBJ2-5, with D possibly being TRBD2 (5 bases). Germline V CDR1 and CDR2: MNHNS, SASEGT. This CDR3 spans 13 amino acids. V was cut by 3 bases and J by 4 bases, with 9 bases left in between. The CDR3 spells CASSEEARETQYF. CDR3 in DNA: TGTGCCAGCAGTGAGGAGGCCAGAGAGACCCAGTACTTC.

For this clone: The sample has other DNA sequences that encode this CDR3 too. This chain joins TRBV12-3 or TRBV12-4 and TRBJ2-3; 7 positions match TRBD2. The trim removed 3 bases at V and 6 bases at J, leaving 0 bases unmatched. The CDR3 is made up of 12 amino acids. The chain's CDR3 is CASSLGGDTQYF. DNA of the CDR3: TGTGCCAGCAGTTTGGGGGGGGATACGCAGTATTTT.

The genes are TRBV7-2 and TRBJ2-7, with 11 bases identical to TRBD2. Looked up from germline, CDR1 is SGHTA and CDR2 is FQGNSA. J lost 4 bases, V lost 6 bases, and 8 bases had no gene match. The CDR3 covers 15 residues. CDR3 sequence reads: CASRRTSGGPYEQYF. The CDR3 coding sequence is TGTGCCAGCAGACGCACTAGCGGGGGACCTTACGAGCAGTACTTC.

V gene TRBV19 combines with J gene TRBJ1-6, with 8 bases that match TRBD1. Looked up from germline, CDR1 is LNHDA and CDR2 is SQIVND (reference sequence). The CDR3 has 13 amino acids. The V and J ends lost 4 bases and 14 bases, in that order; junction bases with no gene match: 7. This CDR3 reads CASSTQGVMALHF. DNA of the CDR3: TGTGCCAGTAGTACACAGGGGGTGATGGCCCTCCACTTT.

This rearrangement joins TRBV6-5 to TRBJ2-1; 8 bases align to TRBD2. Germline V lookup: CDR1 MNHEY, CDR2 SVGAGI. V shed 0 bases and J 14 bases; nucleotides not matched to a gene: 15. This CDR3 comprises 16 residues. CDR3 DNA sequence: TGTGCCAGCAGTTACTCGAAGCGTCAACGGGGGGGCCGGGAGTTCTTC. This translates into CASSYSKRQRGGREFF.

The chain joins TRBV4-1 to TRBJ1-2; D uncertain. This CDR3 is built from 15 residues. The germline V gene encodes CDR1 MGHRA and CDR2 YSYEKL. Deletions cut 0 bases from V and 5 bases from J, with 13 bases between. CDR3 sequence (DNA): TGCGCCAGCAGCCAAGAGGTCACCGGAGTTTATGGCTACACCTTC. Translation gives CASSQEVTGVYGYTF.

The CDR3 here is CASSLGQGITYEQYF. The DNA of the CDR3 is TGTGCCAGCAGCTTGGGGCAGGGAATCACCTACGAGCAGTACTTC. The chain uses TRBV5-5 and TRBJ2-7, with D perhaps matching TRBD1 (5 bases). The CDR3 covers 15 residues. V was shortened by 0 bases and J by 2 bases, with 12 bases between the two germline ends. Germline-derived CDR1 and CDR2 are SGHKS and YYEKEE (reference sequence).

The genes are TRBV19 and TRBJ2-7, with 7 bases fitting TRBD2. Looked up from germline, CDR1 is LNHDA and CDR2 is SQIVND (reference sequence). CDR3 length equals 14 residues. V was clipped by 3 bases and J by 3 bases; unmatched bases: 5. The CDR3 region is CASSISGRSYEQYF. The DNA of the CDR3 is TGTGCCAGTAGTATTAGCGGGCGAAGCTACGAGCAGTACTTC.

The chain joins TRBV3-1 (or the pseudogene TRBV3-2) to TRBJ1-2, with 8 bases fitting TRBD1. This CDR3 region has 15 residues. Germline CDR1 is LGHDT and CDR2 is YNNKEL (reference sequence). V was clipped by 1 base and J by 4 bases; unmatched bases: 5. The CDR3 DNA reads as TGTGCCAGCAGCCAAGTAATTACAGGGGGCTATGGCTACACCTTC. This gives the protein CASSQVITGGYGYTF.

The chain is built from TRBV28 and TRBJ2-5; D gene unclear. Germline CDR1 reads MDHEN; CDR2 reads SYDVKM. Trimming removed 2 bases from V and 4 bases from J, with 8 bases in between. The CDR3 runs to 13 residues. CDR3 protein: CASSLESPETQYF. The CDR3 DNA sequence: TGTGCCAGCAGTTTAGAGAGCCCAGAGACCCAGTACTTC.

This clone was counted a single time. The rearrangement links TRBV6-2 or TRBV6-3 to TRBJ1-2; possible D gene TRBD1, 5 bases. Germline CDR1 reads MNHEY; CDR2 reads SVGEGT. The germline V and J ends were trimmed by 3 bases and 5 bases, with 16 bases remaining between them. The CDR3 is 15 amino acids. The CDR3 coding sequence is TGTGCCAGCAGTTATTCGACAGAACCTTTTTATGGCTACACCTTC. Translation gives CASSYSTEPFYGYTF.

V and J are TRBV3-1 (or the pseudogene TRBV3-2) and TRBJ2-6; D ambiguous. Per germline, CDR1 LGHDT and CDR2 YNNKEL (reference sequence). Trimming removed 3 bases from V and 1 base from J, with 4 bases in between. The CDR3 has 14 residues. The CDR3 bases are TGTGCCAGCAGCCACGAATCTGGGGCCAACGTCCTGACTTTC. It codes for CASSHESGANVLTF.

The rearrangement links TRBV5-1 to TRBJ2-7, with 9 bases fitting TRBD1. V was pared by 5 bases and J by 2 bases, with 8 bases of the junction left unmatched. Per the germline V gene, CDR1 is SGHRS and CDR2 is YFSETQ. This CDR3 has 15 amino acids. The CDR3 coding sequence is TGCGCCAGCAGTTTGAGGGGGACAGGGACCTACGAGCAGTACTTC. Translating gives CASSLRGTGTYEQYF. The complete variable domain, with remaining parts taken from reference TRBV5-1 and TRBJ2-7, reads KAGVTQTPRYLIKTRGQQVTLSCSPISGHRSVSWYQQTPGQGLQFLFEYFSETQRNKGNFPGRFSGRQFSNSRSEMNVSTLELGDSALYLCASSLRGTGTYEQYFGPGTRLTVT.

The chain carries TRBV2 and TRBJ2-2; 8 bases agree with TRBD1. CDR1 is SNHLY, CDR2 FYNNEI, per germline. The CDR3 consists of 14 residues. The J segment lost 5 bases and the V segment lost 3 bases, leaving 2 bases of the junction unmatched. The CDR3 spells CASSEDRVTGELFF. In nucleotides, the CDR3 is TGTGCCAGCAGTGAGGACAGGGTGACCGGGGAGCTGTTTTTT.

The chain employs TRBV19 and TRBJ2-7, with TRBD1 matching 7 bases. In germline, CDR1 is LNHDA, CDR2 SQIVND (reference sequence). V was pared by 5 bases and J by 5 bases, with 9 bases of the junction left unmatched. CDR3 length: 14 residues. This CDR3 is CASSAQGLLDEQYF. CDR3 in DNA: TGTGCCAGTAGTGCACAGGGGTTACTCGACGAGCAGTACTTC.

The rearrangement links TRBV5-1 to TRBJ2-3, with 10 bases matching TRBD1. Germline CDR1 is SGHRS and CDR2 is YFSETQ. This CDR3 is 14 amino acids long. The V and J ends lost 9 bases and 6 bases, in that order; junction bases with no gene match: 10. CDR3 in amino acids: CATAQTGGEDTQYF. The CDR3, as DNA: TGCGCCACCGCCCAGACAGGGGGCGAGGATACGCAGTATTTT.

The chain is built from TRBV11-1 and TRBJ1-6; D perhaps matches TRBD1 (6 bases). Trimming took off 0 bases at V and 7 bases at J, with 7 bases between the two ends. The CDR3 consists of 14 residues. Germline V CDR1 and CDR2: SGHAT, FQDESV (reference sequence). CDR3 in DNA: TGTGCCAGCAGCTTAGCCGGACAGAATTCACCCCTCCACTTT. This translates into CASSLAGQNSPLHF.

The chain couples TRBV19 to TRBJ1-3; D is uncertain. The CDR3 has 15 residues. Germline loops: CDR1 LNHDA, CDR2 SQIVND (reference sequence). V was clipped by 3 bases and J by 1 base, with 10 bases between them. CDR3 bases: TGTGCCAGTAGTATCATGGCAGAATCTGGAAACACCATATATTTT. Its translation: CASSIMAESGNTIYF.

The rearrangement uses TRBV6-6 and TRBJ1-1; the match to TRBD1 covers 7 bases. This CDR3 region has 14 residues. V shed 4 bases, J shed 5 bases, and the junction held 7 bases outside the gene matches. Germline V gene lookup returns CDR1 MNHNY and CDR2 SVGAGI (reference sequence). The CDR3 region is CASSSQTGETEAFF. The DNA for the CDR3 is TGTGCCAGCAGTTCCCAAACAGGGGAGACTGAAGCTTTCTTT.

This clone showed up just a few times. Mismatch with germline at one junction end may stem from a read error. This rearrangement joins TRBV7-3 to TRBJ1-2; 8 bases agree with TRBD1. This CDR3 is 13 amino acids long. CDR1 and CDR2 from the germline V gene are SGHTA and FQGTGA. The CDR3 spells CASSLNGQGPLSF. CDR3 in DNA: TGTGCCAGCAGCTTAAACGGACAGGGTCCCCTCTCCTTC.

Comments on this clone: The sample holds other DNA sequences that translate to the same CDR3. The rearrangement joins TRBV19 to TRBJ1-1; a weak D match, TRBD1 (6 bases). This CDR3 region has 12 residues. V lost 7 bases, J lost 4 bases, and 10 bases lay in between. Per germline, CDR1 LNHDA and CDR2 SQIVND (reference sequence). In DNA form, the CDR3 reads TGTGCCAGTAACACAGGGCTCACTGAAGCTTTCTTT. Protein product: CASNTGLTEAFF.

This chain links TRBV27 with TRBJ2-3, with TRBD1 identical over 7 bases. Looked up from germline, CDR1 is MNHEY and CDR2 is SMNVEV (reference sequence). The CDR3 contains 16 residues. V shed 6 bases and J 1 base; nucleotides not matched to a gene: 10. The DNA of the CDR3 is TGTGCCAGCAGACTGGACAGTCAGGGGGGCACAGATACGCAGTATTTT. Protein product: CASRLDSQGGTDTQYF.

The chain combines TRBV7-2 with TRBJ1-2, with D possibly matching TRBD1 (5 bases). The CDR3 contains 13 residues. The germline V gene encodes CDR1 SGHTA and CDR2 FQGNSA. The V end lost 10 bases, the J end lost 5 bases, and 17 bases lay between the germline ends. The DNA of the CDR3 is TGTGCCACCCTTGGAGGGGTGCGGTATGGCTACACCTTC. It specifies CATLGGVRYGYTF.

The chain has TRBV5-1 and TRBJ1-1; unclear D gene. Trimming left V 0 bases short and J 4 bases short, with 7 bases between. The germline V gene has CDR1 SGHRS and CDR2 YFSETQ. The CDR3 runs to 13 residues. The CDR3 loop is CASSLEEATEAFF. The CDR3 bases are TGCGCCAGCAGCTTGGAGGAAGCCACTGAAGCTTTCTTT.

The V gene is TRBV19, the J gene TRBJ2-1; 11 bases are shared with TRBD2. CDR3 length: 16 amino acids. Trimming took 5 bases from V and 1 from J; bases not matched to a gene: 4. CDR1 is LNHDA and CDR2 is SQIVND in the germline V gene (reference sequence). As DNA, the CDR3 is TGTGCCAGTAGTCTCACTAGCGGGGGTTCCTACAATGAGCAGTTCTTC. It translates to CASSLTSGGSYNEQFF.

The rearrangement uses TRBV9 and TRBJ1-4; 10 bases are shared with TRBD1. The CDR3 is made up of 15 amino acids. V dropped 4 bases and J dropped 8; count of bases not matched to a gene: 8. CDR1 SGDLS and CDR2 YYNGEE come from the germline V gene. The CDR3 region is CASSMGQGSGEKLFF. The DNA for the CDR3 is TGTGCCAGCAGCATGGGACAGGGGTCGGGCGAAAAACTGTTTTTT.